Listed below are T cell receptor beta chains from one sample, sequenced in a study of T cells in Graves' hyperthyroidism and ophthalmopathy. TCRdb ran MiXCR on the multiplex PCR reads and lists one entry per CDR3 protein. This table holds about 560,000 distinct CDR3 sequences, 16% found once. The source material was blood. These receptors were obtained from a woman between 18 and 29 years old with Graves' hyperthyroidism. Each CDR3 is given with its conserved first and last residue. The order of the fields is V gene, J gene, D gene, clone size, CDR3 DNA, CDR3 protein. The D gene is left open where the match is weak. Size tells how often a clone was seen (once, few, many) or the class of an expanded clone, and some rows leave it out.

V gene: TRBV20-1
J gene: TRBJ2-1
D gene: TRBD2
clone size: few
CDR3 DNA: TGCAGTGCTCGGACTAGCGGGAGGTCCCCCCTCCTCGAAAATGAGCAGTTCTTC
CDR3 protein: CSARTSGRSPLLENEQFF

V gene: TRBV12-3/TRBV12-4
J gene: TRBJ1-1
D gene: .
clone size: many
CDR3 DNA: TGTGCCAGCAGTTTAGCGGGGGCCAGAGGGTCAGCTTTCTTT
CDR3 protein: CASSLAGARGSAFF

V gene: TRBV7-2
J gene: TRBJ2-7
D gene: .
clone size: few
CDR3 DNA: TGTGCCAGCAGCTTAAAACAGGGCTACGAGCAGTACTTC
CDR3 protein: CASSLKQGYEQYF

V gene: TRBV10-3
J gene: TRBJ1-4
D gene: .
clone size: few
CDR3 DNA: TGTGCCATCAGTGAGGACGGATATAATGAAAAACTGTTTTTT
CDR3 protein: CAISEDGYNEKLFF

V gene: TRBV5-6
J gene: TRBJ2-1
D gene: .
clone size: .
CDR3 DNA: TGTGCCAGCAGCCCTCGCCCGGTGAGCAATGAGCAGTTCTTC
CDR3 protein: CASSPRPVSNEQFF

V gene: TRBV20-1
J gene: TRBJ2-5
D gene: TRBD2
clone size: many
CDR3 DNA: TGCAGTGCTATGGCGGGGGTGATACAAGAGACCCAGTACTTC
CDR3 protein: CSAMAGVIQETQYF

V gene: TRBV6-2/TRBV6-3
J gene: TRBJ2-7
D gene: .
clone size: many
CDR3 DNA: TGTGCCAGCAGTTACGTCCAGGCCTACGAGCAGTACTTC
CDR3 protein: CASSYVQAYEQYF

V gene: TRBV20-1
J gene: TRBJ2-7
D gene: TRBD1
clone size: many
CDR3 DNA: TGCAGTGCTCTAAGGACAGGGGTGAGAGACGAGCAGTACTTC
CDR3 protein: CSALRTGVRDEQYF

V gene: TRBV6-5
J gene: TRBJ2-4
D gene: TRBD2
clone size: .
CDR3 DNA: TGTGCCAGCAGTTTGACTAGCGGAAAAAACATTCAGTACTTC
CDR3 protein: CASSLTSGKNIQYF

V gene: TRBV11-2
J gene: TRBJ2-7
D gene: .
clone size: many
CDR3 DNA: TGTGCCAGCAGCTTAGAGCCGGCAGGGATCTACGAGCAGTACTTC
CDR3 protein: CASSLEPAGIYEQYF

V gene: TRBV7-8
J gene: TRBJ2-2
D gene: TRBD2
clone size: few
CDR3 DNA: TGTGCCAGCAGCTTAGTCCCCCGGGGGGGCGGCACCGGGGAGCTGTTTTTT
CDR3 protein: CASSLVPRGGGTGELFF

V gene: TRBV5-1
J gene: TRBJ2-3
D gene: TRBD2
clone size: many
CDR3 DNA: TGCGCCAGCAGCTTGACGGGAGGGAGGACAGATACGCAGTATTTT
CDR3 protein: CASSLTGGRTDTQYF

V gene: TRBV3-1
J gene: TRBJ2-7
D gene: .
clone size: few
CDR3 DNA: TGTGCCAGCAGCCGTCCGCTGGGACGGAACACCTACGAGCAGTACTTC
CDR3 protein: CASSRPLGRNTYEQYF

V gene: TRBV7-2
J gene: TRBJ2-7
D gene: .
clone size: many
CDR3 DNA: TGTGCCAGCAGCTTAGCACGCCTAACGACCTACGAGCAGTACTTC
CDR3 protein: CASSLARLTTYEQYF

V gene: TRBV27
J gene: TRBJ2-7
D gene: TRBD2
clone size: few
CDR3 DNA: TGTGCCAGCAGTTTATTTCAGCGGGGCGAGCAGTACTTC
CDR3 protein: CASSLFQRGEQYF

V gene: TRBV15
J gene: TRBJ2-3
D gene: .
clone size: .
CDR3 DNA: TGTGCCACCAGCTCCTGGATCAGCACAGATACGCAGTATTTT
CDR3 protein: CATSSWISTDTQYF

V gene: TRBV20-1
J gene: TRBJ2-3
D gene: TRBD2
clone size: .
CDR3 DNA: TGCAGTGCCTACCCCTTTTACTTCGGACTAGCGGGAGAGACAGATACGCAGTATTTT
CDR3 protein: CSAYPFYFGLAGETDTQYF

V gene: TRBV20-1
J gene: TRBJ2-5
D gene: .
clone size: many
CDR3 DNA: TGCAGTGCTAGAGCGGGGGCGGGAGAGACCCAGTACTTC
CDR3 protein: CSARAGAGETQYF

V gene: TRBV18
J gene: TRBJ1-6
D gene: .
clone size: .
CDR3 DNA: TGTGCCAGCTCACCACAAAGGAATTCACCCCTCCACTTT
CDR3 protein: CASSPQRNSPLHF

V gene: TRBV28
J gene: TRBJ1-3
D gene: .
clone size: .
CDR3 DNA: TGTGCCAGCAGTCCTACCGGGGCTCATGGAAACACCATATATTTT
CDR3 protein: CASSPTGAHGNTIYF

V gene: TRBV27
J gene: TRBJ1-4
D gene: TRBD1
clone size: .
CDR3 DNA: TGTGCCAGCAGGCCGACAGGGAGGGGAGAAAAACTGTTTTTT
CDR3 protein: CASRPTGRGEKLFF

V gene: TRBV29-1
J gene: TRBJ2-3
D gene: TRBD2
clone size: .
CDR3 DNA: TGCAGCGTTGCCGGGACTAGCGGAGATACGCAGTATTTT
CDR3 protein: CSVAGTSGDTQYF

V gene: TRBV12-3/TRBV12-4
J gene: TRBJ1-1
D gene: .
clone size: many
CDR3 DNA: TGTGCCAGCAGTCCCGGGCCACAGGGCGGGAGAATGTACACTGAAGCTTTCTTT
CDR3 protein: CASSPGPQGGRMYTEAFF

V gene: TRBV6-1
J gene: TRBJ1-2
D gene: .
clone size: few
CDR3 DNA: TGTGCCAGCAGTCCCGAGACAGGAACGTTTGGCTACACCTTC
CDR3 protein: CASSPETGTFGYTF

V gene: TRBV5-6
J gene: TRBJ2-1
D gene: .
clone size: few
CDR3 DNA: TGTGCCAGCAGCTTGGGCCCAGGGCGGTCCTACAATGAGCAGTTCTTC
CDR3 protein: CASSLGPGRSYNEQFF

V gene: TRBV5-1
J gene: TRBJ2-5
D gene: .
clone size: .
CDR3 DNA: TGCGCCAGCAGCCTGGGGACAATAGGGGAGACCCAGTACTTC
CDR3 protein: CASSLGTIGETQYF

V gene: TRBV24-1
J gene: TRBJ2-3
D gene: TRBD1
clone size: many
CDR3 DNA: TGTGCCACCAGTGACCTAACGACAGGGAGCACAGATACGCAGTATTTT
CDR3 protein: CATSDLTTGSTDTQYF

V gene: TRBV5-1
J gene: TRBJ2-1
D gene: TRBD2
clone size: .
CDR3 DNA: TGCGCCAGCAGCACGACCGGGACTAGCGGGAGGGCCGGTGAGCAGTTCTTC
CDR3 protein: CASSTTGTSGRAGEQFF

V gene: TRBV29-1
J gene: TRBJ2-3
D gene: .
clone size: few
CDR3 DNA: TGCAGCGTTGATCCAGGGGCGCAAGGAGATACGCAGTATTTT
CDR3 protein: CSVDPGAQGDTQYF

V gene: TRBV7-8
J gene: TRBJ2-2
D gene: .
clone size: .
CDR3 DNA: TGTGCCAGCAGCGTCCGGGCCCGAAACACCGGGGAGCTGTTTTTT
CDR3 protein: CASSVRARNTGELFF

V gene: TRBV5-1
J gene: TRBJ2-2
D gene: .
clone size: .
CDR3 DNA: TGCGCCAGCAGCTGGGGATACTCCGGGGAGCTGTTTTTT
CDR3 protein: CASSWGYSGELFF

V gene: TRBV29-1
J gene: TRBJ2-7
D gene: TRBD1
clone size: .
CDR3 DNA: TGCAGCGTTGAGCCGGGACAGGGGTTACGCGAGCAGTACTTC
CDR3 protein: CSVEPGQGLREQYF

V gene: TRBV12-3/TRBV12-4
J gene: TRBJ2-7
D gene: TRBD1
clone size: few
CDR3 DNA: TGTGCCAGCAGCCACATGGACAGGGACAACGAGCAGTACTTC
CDR3 protein: CASSHMDRDNEQYF

V gene: TRBV13
J gene: TRBJ1-1
D gene: TRBD1
clone size: few
CDR3 DNA: TGTGCCAGCAGTGCCGGGGGACAGGGGGCAGGGACTGAAGCTTTCTTT
CDR3 protein: CASSAGGQGAGTEAFF

V gene: TRBV19
J gene: TRBJ1-4
D gene: .
clone size: few
CDR3 DNA: TGTGCCAGTAGCATCCGTCCTCCAGGGGAAAAACTGTTTTTT
CDR3 protein: CASSIRPPGEKLFF

V gene: TRBV7-9
J gene: TRBJ2-1
D gene: TRBD1
clone size: many
CDR3 DNA: TGTGCCAGCAGCCTGGGACAGGTGAACAATGAGCAGTTCTTC
CDR3 protein: CASSLGQVNNEQFF

V gene: TRBV16
J gene: TRBJ1-3
D gene: TRBD1
clone size: few
CDR3 DNA: TGTGCCAGCAGCGAGGGACAGTGGAGCTCTGGAAACACCATATATTTT
CDR3 protein: CASSEGQWSSGNTIYF

V gene: TRBV6-2/TRBV6-3
J gene: TRBJ1-1
D gene: .
clone size: many
CDR3 DNA: TGTGCCAGCAGTTACTCGAGCGAGAACACTGAAGCTTTCTTT
CDR3 protein: CASSYSSENTEAFF

V gene: TRBV14
J gene: TRBJ2-3
D gene: .
clone size: many
CDR3 DNA: TGTGCCAGCAGCCAAGAAGGGCCAGATACGCAGTATTTT
CDR3 protein: CASSQEGPDTQYF

V gene: TRBV20-1
J gene: TRBJ1-1
D gene: .
clone size: many
CDR3 DNA: TGCAGTGCTAGAGAGGGGGGGGACACTGAAGCTTTCTTT
CDR3 protein: CSAREGGDTEAFF

V gene: TRBV30
J gene: TRBJ1-1
D gene: .
clone size: .
CDR3 DNA: TGTGCCTGGAGTGTCGGGGGAATGGGTGAAGCTTTCTTT
CDR3 protein: CAWSVGGMGEAFF

V gene: TRBV12-3/TRBV12-4
J gene: TRBJ2-1
D gene: TRBD2
clone size: many
CDR3 DNA: TGTGCCAGCCGCCCTAGCGGTTCCTACAATGAGCAGTTCTTC
CDR3 protein: CASRPSGSYNEQFF

V gene: TRBV28
J gene: TRBJ2-1
D gene: .
clone size: .
CDR3 DNA: TGTGCCAGCAGCCTCCCCCCCCACGAGCAGTTCTTC
CDR3 protein: CASSLPPHEQFF

V gene: TRBV10-2
J gene: TRBJ1-6
D gene: .
clone size: few
CDR3 DNA: TGCGCCAGCAGTGAGGCAGGGTTGAATTCACCCCTCCACTTT
CDR3 protein: CASSEAGLNSPLHF

V gene: TRBV20-1
J gene: TRBJ2-7
D gene: .
clone size: many
CDR3 DNA: TGCAGTGCTCCCACTGGGCCTTGGGGGATCGAGCAGTACTTC
CDR3 protein: CSAPTGPWGIEQYF